This T cell receptor (beta chain) was retrieved from a study of metastatic and nonmetastatic thyroid tumors. Thyroid surgery took place with no prior treatment in any patient. Germline V CDR1 and CDR2: SGHRS, YFSETQ. With 0 bases clipped from V and 4 bases from J, the junction kept 9 bases outside the gene matches. This CDR3 is built from 16 residues. With MiXCR, TCRdb called clones anew from the PCR reads. This table holds some 17,000 clones, 20% to 25% found once. The sequence came from a female donor with papillary thyroid cancer or a benign thyroid nodule (not recorded which). Some clones in this sample may be carry-over from other donors' samples. The chain couples TRBV5-1 to TRBJ2-7; 8 positions match TRBD2. The material sequenced was adjacent normal tissue. The CDR3 protein is CASSLVIAGFAYEQYF. The DNA of the CDR3 is TGCGCCAGCAGCTTGGTGATAGCGGGATTTGCGTACGAGCAGTACTTC.